The rows below give T cell receptor beta chains drawn from one sample of a study of blood T cell repertoires in COVID-19. TCRdb's copy holds only in-frame clones and misses some; the assay was immunoSEQ multiplex PCR. The sample records around 250,000 clones, about 83% being singletons. Source material: peripheral blood. The origin of the receptors is a woman aged 40 to 50 who had recovered from COVID-19. The CDR3 runs from the conserved cysteine through the conserved F or W. Fields, in order: D gene, J gene, V gene, clone size, CDR3 DNA, CDR3 protein. The D gene is left open where the match is weak. Size is stated for part of the rows, as once, few or many counts, or as a class when the clone is expanded.

TRBD1	TRBJ1-4	TRBV19	-	TGTGCCAGTAGCACTGGACAGGATCAGGGAGAAAAACTGTTTTTT	CASSTGQDQGEKLFF
TRBD1	TRBJ1-2	TRBV18	-	TGTGCCAGCTCAGCGGACAGGGGACCCTATGGCTACACCTTC	CASSADRGPYGYTF
-	TRBJ1-1	TRBV5-1	-	TGCGCCAGCAGCAAGGACAGTCAGGGCACTGAAGCTTTCTTT	CASSKDSQGTEAFF
-	TRBJ2-3	TRBV7-9	-	TGTGCCAGCAGCTTCCTACAGGTGCGGGATACGCAGTATTTT	CASSFLQVRDTQYF
TRBD1	TRBJ1-2	TRBV28	-	TGTGCCAGCAGTTCTAAACAGGGGGGGGTTTATGGCTACACCTTC	CASSSKQGGVYGYTF
-	TRBJ1-1	TRBV6-5	once	TGTGCCAGCAGTCCCCCCGTGAGCACTGAAGCTTTCTTT	CASSPPVSTEAFF
-	TRBJ1-3	TRBV7-2	-	TGTGCCAGCAGCTTAGCCCTACCTACAGTGAACTCTGGAAACACCATATATTTT	CASSLALPTVNSGNTIYF
TRBD1	TRBJ1-6	TRBV28	-	TGTGCCAGCAGGCCCACCGGGACAGGGGGCCCTAGGTATAATTCACCCCTCCACTTT	CASRPTGTGGPRYNSPLHF
TRBD1	TRBJ1-1	TRBV9	-	TGTGCCAGCAGCGCAGCCCGGGACAGAGAGAACACTGAAGCTTTCTTT	CASSAARDRENTEAFF
-	TRBJ2-1	TRBV11-2	-	TGTGCCAGCAGCTTAGACCTCTCCGGGGAGCAGTTCTTC	CASSLDLSGEQFF
-	TRBJ2-5	TRBV28	-	TGTGCCAGCTCTTCTGGGCATTTCCAGTACTTC	CASSSGHFQYF
TRBD1	TRBJ1-2	TRBV29-1	-	TGCAGCGTTGAGAACAGGGGTTTGTTTGGCTACACCTTC	CSVENRGLFGYTF
-	TRBJ2-3	TRBV25-1	once	TGTGCCAGCAGCGGAGACCCCGGTCATACGCAGTATTTT	CASSGDPGHTQYF
-	TRBJ2-5	TRBV14	-	TGTGCCAGCAGCCAAGGGGCCCGAATTGTAGAGACCCAGTACTTC	CASSQGARIVETQYF
-	TRBJ1-1	TRBV6-1	-	TGTGCCAGCAGTGAAACCCAGTGGGCTTTCTTT	CASSETQWAFF
-	TRBJ2-1	TRBV19	-	TGTGCCAGTAGTATAGGGAGACAGGTATACCTATACAATGAGCAGTTCTTC	CASSIGRQVYLYNEQFF
-	TRBJ1-5	TRBV7-2	few	TGTGCCAGCAGCTTAGGCAGATCAAATCAGCCCCAGCATTTT	CASSLGRSNQPQHF
TRBD2	TRBJ2-7	TRBV7-6	-	TGTGCCAGCGGACGAGACGGGAGGAGCTCCTACGAGCAGTACTTC	CASGRDGRSSYEQYF
-	TRBJ2-1	TRBV1	-	TGCACCAGCAGCCAAGCGGGGGGGGGCGCGAATGAGCAGTTCTTC	CTSSQAGGGANEQFF
-	TRBJ2-6	TRBV2	-	TGTGCCAGCCTGGGCCTACACGGCTCTGGGGCCAACGTCCTGACTTTC	CASLGLHGSGANVLTF
TRBD1	TRBJ1-6	TRBV7-3	-	TGTGCCAGCAGCTTAGGGACAGCTAATTCACCCCTCCACTTT	CASSLGTANSPLHF
TRBD1	TRBJ1-2	TRBV9	-	TGTGCCAGCAGCGCAACAGGGGTTGGCTACACCTTC	CASSATGVGYTF
-	TRBJ1-1	TRBV2	-	TGTGCCAGCAGAGGCAGCGGGGGCGTGAACACTGAAGCTTTCTTT	CASRGSGGVNTEAFF
TRBD1	TRBJ2-7	TRBV28	-	TGTGCCAGCAGTTGGGCCGGGACAGGGATATACGAGCAGTACTTC	CASSWAGTGIYEQYF
TRBD1	TRBJ1-3	TRBV13	-	TGTGCCAGCAGCTCCAATGACAGGGCAGAAAGTGGTTCTGGAAACACCATATATTTT	CASSSNDRAESGSGNTIYF
TRBD1	TRBJ2-7	TRBV20-1	once	TGCAGTGCTAGGACAGGGAGCGAGCAGTACTTC	CSARTGSEQYF
-	TRBJ2-7	TRBV19	-	TGTGCCAGTAGTAGAACAGGGAACCTCTACGAGCAGTACTTC	CASSRTGNLYEQYF
-	TRBJ2-7	TRBV5-1	-	TGCGCCAGCAGCTTGGCCTCAGGCCCTGGCTACGAGCAGTACTTC	CASSLASGPGYEQYF
-	TRBJ2-1	TRBV11-3	-	TGTGCCAGCAGCTTAGGTTTCAAGGTACTATACTACAATGAGCAGTTCTTC	CASSLGFKVLYYNEQFF
-	TRBJ2-5	TRBV4-1	-	TGCGCCAGCAGCCAAGATGCTAGGCTCCAGGAGACCCAGTACTTC	CASSQDARLQETQYF
TRBD1	TRBJ2-2	TRBV7-8	few	TGTGCCGGAAAGACCGGGACAGGGGATATCGGGGAGCTGTTTTTT	CAGKTGTGDIGELFF
TRBD2	TRBJ2-7	TRBV7-2	-	TGTGCCAGCAGCTTTACTAGCGGGGGAAACTACGAGCAGTACTTC	CASSFTSGGNYEQYF
TRBD2	TRBJ2-5	TRBV29-1	-	TGCAGCGTAGTGGGGGAGGGTTCGGAGACCCAGTACTTC	CSVVGEGSETQYF
-	TRBJ1-5	TRBV2	-	TGTGCCAGCAGGTACCCAGGGTTGGTTCAGCCCCAGCATTTT	CASRYPGLVQPQHF
-	TRBJ1-6	TRBV6-4	-	TGTGCCAGCAGCCCACAGGGCTCCTATAATTCACCCCTCCACTTT	CASSPQGSYNSPLHF
TRBD1	TRBJ1-2	TRBV28	-	TGTGCCAGCAGTTTAATGGACAGGGGATTTCGAGGCTACACCTTC	CASSLMDRGFRGYTF
-	TRBJ2-7	TRBV28	few	TGTGCCAGCAGTACCTTGCGGGGTTACTACGAGCAGTACTTC	CASSTLRGYYEQYF
-	TRBJ1-2	TRBV18	-	TGTGCCAGCTCATCTGGACGGTCAGGGCCGAATGGCTACACCTTC	CASSSGRSGPNGYTF
-	TRBJ1-6	TRBV14	-	TGTGCCAGCAGCGAAGGGGGGCCTCCTTCACCCCTCCACTTT	CASSEGGPPSPLHF
TRBD1	TRBJ1-4	TRBV6-5	-	TGTGCCAGCCGGGACAGGGGGGCGGAAAAACTGTTTTTT	CASRDRGAEKLFF
-	TRBJ1-4	TRBV6-4	once	TGTGCCAGCAGTGGGTGGGGCTTCAATGAAAAACTGTTTTTT	CASSGWGFNEKLFF
TRBD1	TRBJ1-6	TRBV11-2	-	TGTGCCAGCAGACAACAGGGGAGCTCCTATAATTCACCCCTCCACTTT	CASRQQGSSYNSPLHF
TRBD1	TRBJ1-1	TRBV5-1	-	TGCGCCAGCAGCTTGGGCCAGGGGGACATGAACACTGAAGCTTTCTTT	CASSLGQGDMNTEAFF
-	TRBJ2-7	TRBV6-2/TRBV6-3	-	TGTGCCAGCAGTTACTTAGTTCACAGGGCGGAGTACTTC	CASSYLVHRAEYF
-	TRBJ2-5	TRBV7-3	-	TGTGCCAGCAGCCTCACCTACAGGGAGACCCAGTACTTC	CASSLTYRETQYF
-	TRBJ1-2	TRBV28	-	TGTGCCACAGCCGAGGGACGGGAGAGCCTAATATATGGCTACACCTTC	CATAEGRESLIYGYTF
-	TRBJ1-1	TRBV6-1	-	TGTGCCAGCAGTGAAGCGCTTCAGGACACTGAAGCTTTCTTT	CASSEALQDTEAFF
TRBD2	TRBJ2-3	TRBV4-1	-	TGCGCCAGCAGCCAAAGCCCTCCGGGACTAGCGGGGAAAACAGATACGCAGTATTTT	CASSQSPPGLAGKTDTQYF
-	TRBJ1-1	TRBV12-3/TRBV12-4	-	TGTGCCAGCAGTATACAGGAGAACACTGAAGCTTTCTTT	CASSIQENTEAFF
-	TRBJ1-6	TRBV7-9	-	TGTGCCAGCAGCTTAGCCGGGAATTCACCCCTCCACTTT	CASSLAGNSPLHF
TRBD1	TRBJ1-2	TRBV11-2	once	TGTGCCAGCAGCGGACAGGGGTCGGGGATCGGCTACACCTTC	CASSGQGSGIGYTF
-	TRBJ2-1	TRBV5-6	-	TGTGCCAGCAGCTTGCGTAGGGGTGCTTACAATGAGCAGTTCTTC	CASSLRRGAYNEQFF
TRBD1	TRBJ1-2	TRBV19	once	TGTGCCAGTAGTGAGGGGGCGTTGACCTATGGCTACACCTTC	CASSEGALTYGYTF
-	TRBJ1-6	TRBV9	-	TGTGCCAGCAGCACTCGCAATTCACCCCTCCACTTT	CASSTRNSPLHF
-	TRBJ2-7	TRBV30	-	TGTGCCTGGACCCCTCCAACAGTTTCCTACGAGCAGTACTTC	CAWTPPTVSYEQYF